The present entry profiles one T cell receptor (beta chain) with its context. Its antigen is not yet known. This may be a read error: a much more frequent sequence differs by one nucleotide. The CDR3 end shows no conserved phenylalanine or tryptophan, and so a read error is likely. These data belong to a study of CD8+CD57+ T cells in acquired aplastic anemia listed by TCRdb under 2018. Turning to the overall study: A mean of about 3.2 ug of DNA, ranging from roughly 0.2 to 27.4 ug, was extracted from sorted CD4+ and CD8+ cells. For healthy donor samples, the average read count was around 9.8 million for CD4+ cells and approximately 11 million for CD8+ cells.

The CDR3 has 12 amino acids, counting both end residues. Only the CDR3 part of the read is kept: 36 bases, read in frame from the first base. V gives up 10 bases and J gives up 3 bases, and the segment between their germline ends measures 10 bases. TCR beta VDJ combination and CDR3 sequence profiling used genomic DNA as the template. An Illumina HiSeq 2000 was used for TCR repertoire sequencing. On the authors' methods: Repertoire assessment relied on Simpson's diversity index, CDR3 size and DJ length profiles, and TRBV/TRBJ rearrangement plots. The most abundant DNA sequence in the deep sequencing data was taken as the immunodominant clone. CDR3 amino acid sequences were checked for sharing across subjects and were also compared against the VDJdb database and published repertoires. The public reads were reprocessed in TCRdb via fastp at Q25 and MiXCR, keeping in-frame beta chains. When rows share a CDR3 protein, they turn into one entry using the most common DNA and genes. TCRdb, rather than the study authors, made the V and J calls. For this sample the table gives approximately 160,000 distinct CDR3 sequences, of which approximately 43% were detected only once. 1.1% of the sample belongs to the ten largest clones.

In the study, sorted CD4+ and CD8+ blood T cells from patients with severe aplastic anemia and from healthy subjects underwent deep sequencing of TCR repertoires. Ficoll-Paque density gradient centrifugation was used to isolate peripheral blood mononuclear cells. Before DNA was extracted, CD4+ and CD8+ T cells were sorted using either FACS or magnetic beads. The study at large found these results: CD8+ Simpson's diversity did not differ significantly between patients and healthy controls (P=0.060). Some 31 CD8+ CDR3 sequences were shared between patients and controls but appeared highly expressed in patients and within their immunodominant clones.

The receptor's source is a human donor in good health. The chain couples TRBV12-3 or TRBV12-4 to TRBJ2-1; the D gene lacks a confident call. Sequences were obtained from sorted CD4+, CD8+, or CD8+CD57+ T cells (not recorded which) from PBMCs. CDR3 region: CATSRVYNEQFL. The nucleotide sequence reads TGTGCCACCAGCCGGGTCTACAATGAGCAGTTCCTC.